The sequence of this T cell receptor beta chain was determined in a study of blood T cell repertoires in COVID-19 (dated by TCRdb to the early 2020s). About the investigation overall: Samples covering the acute and convalescent phases of COVID-19 were provided by collaborators in the United States, Italy and Spain. The samples were drawn from the first 160 participants of the ongoing ImmuneRACE study and from more than 1,000 subjects provided by 6 global collaborators. A freely available public database, intended as a resource for researchers studying the immune response to SARS-CoV-2, is where the repertoires were released. The dataset comprised deeply sampled blood TCRbeta repertoires from subjects exposed to, actively infected with, or recovered from COVID-19. HLA class I and class II types, where available, came from metadata supplied by the sample provider rather than from assay-based typing. Sample metadata almost always included a de-identified subject ID, COVID-19 status, age in years and sex. The prospective study material was composed of cDNA or gDNA derived from T cells, B-cell-depleted T cells, or PBMCs.

Study-wide conclusions, independent of this receptor: Clinical and demographic metadata were provided uncurated, with the amount varying by source and participant.

One collaborating source in Seattle enrolled patients during active infection and followed them longitudinally through the course of disease. Collaborating institutions collected whole blood in K2EDTA tubes following their own protocols. For TCRbeta analysis, collaborator samples were shipped as frozen whole blood, as isolated PBMCs, or as DNA extracted from either sample type. Its CDR3 holds 13 amino acids, cysteine through phenylalanine. Only the CDR3 portion is preserved as DNA: 39 bases, with reading frame beginning at the first base. V is pruned by 11 bases and J by 2 bases, leaving 2 bases of the junction without a gene match. CDR1 and CDR2, per the germline V gene, are MNHEY and SVGAGI. For this clone: This receptor's antigen is unknown. Base quality data are lacking; no much larger clone is found one base away.

TCRbeta CDR3 regions were amplified from genomic DNA by means of the immunoSEQ Assay, a bias-controlled multiplex PCR. In the authors' own workflow: The number of nucleated cells in each sample was estimated from the amplification of reference gene primers within the assay. Sequence reads were collapsed and filtered to measure the absolute abundance of every unique TCRbeta CDR3 rearrangement. For each sample, productive Simpson clonality was calculated as the square root of Simpson's diversity index over productive rearrangements. TCRdb obtained this table from immuneACCESS and retained in-frame rearrangements with V and J assigned. These tables miss some clones; where compared with another copy, unresolved V genes account for less than half of the shortfall, and the remainder is unexplained. V and J calls plus clone size are reproduced from that table; the DNA served to infer D and trimming. The sample table shows 250,000 to 350,000 clones, and 65% to 85% are seen once. The leading ten clones occupy more than 1.1% of the sample.

The sequence joins TRBV6-5 to TRBJ2-1; 11 central nucleotides agree with TRBD2. The sample comprised peripheral blood. This clonotype was obtained from a human donor with COVID-19, enrolled during active disease. The donor label of this sample is uncertain. CDR3 reads: CAGSGRAYNEQFF. The nucleotides are TGTGCCGGTAGCGGGAGGGCCTACAATGAGCAGTTCTTC.